The sequence of this T cell receptor beta chain was determined in a study of T cells in Graves' hyperthyroidism and ophthalmopathy. The wider study: The blood sample was taken at first diagnosis, before treatment began. Broader study findings: Most clonotypes expanded in the thyroid (above 0.001) were also present in blood.

Diagnosis of hyperthyroidism was new in patients aged 18 to 65, and its duration was under 2 months. Progressors' blood was drawn at hyperthyroidism diagnosis, before ophthalmopathy symptoms. TCR beta CDR3 sequences were amplified from RNA transcripts. Using the HTBI primer set, a first-round RT-PCR was run on the TCR CDR3. TCRdb re-derived calls from the multiplex PCR reads in MiXCR, one entry per CDR3 protein. The table includes over 700,000 distinct CDR3 sequences, roughly a sixth detected once. The germline V gene encodes CDR1 MGHRA and CDR2 YSYEKL. The CDR3 is 15 amino acids. With 4 bases removed from V and 5 bases from J, the gap between germline ends came to 17 bases. Remarks on this clonotype: Its target is unknown.

The chain carries TRBV4-1 and TRBJ2-5; D may be TRBD2 (6 bases). The sequenced sample was blood. This TCR was recovered from a woman aged 45 to 65 with Graves' hyperthyroidism that later progressed to Graves' ophthalmopathy. The CDR3 nucleotides are TGCGCCAGCAGCCGAGTCGGGGGAGTCCGTGAGACCCAGTACTTC. It yields the protein CASSRVGGVRETQYF.